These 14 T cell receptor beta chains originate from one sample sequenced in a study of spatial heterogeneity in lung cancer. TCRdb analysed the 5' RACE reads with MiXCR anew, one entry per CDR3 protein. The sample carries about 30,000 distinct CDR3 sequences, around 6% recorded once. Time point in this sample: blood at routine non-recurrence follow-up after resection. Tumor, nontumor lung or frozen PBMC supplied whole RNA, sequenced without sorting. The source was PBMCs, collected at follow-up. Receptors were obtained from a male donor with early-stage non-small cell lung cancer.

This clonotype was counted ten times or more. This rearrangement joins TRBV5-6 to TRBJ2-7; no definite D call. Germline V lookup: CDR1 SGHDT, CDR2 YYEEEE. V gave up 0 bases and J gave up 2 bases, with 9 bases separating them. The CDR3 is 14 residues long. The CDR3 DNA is TGTGCCAGCAGCTTGGCCGGATCGCCCTACGAGCAGTACGTC. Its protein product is CASSLAGSPYEQYV.

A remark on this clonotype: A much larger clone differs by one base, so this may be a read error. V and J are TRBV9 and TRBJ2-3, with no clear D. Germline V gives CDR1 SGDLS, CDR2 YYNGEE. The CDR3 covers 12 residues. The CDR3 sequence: CAGSALGDTQYF. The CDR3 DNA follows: TGTGCCGGCAGCGCTTTGGGAGATACGCAGTATTTT. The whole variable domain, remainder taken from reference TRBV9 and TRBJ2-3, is DSGVTQTPKHLITATGQRVTLRCSPRSGDLSVYWYQQSLDQGLQFLIQYYNGEERAKGNILERFSAQQFPDLHSELNLSSLELGDSALYFCAGSALGDTQYFGPGTRLTVL.

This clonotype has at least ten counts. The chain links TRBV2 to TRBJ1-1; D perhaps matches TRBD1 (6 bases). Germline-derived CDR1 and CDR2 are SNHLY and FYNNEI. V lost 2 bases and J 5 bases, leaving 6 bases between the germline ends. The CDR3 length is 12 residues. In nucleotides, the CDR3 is TGTGCCAGCAGTGAACAGGGGACTGAAGCTTTCTTT. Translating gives CASSEQGTEAFF.

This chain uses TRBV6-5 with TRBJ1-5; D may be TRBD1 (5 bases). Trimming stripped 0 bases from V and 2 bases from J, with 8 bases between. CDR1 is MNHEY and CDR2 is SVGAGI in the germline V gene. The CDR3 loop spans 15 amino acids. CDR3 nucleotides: TGTGCCAGCAGTTACTCAGGGGTCGGCAATCAGCCCCAGCATTTT. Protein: CASSYSGVGNQPQHF.

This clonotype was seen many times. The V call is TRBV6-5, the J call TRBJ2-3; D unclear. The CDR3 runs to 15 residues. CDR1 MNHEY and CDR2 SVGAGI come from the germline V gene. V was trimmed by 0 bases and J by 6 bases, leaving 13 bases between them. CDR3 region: CASSYSNPARDTQYF. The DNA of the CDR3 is TGTGCCAGCAGTTACTCGAACCCGGCCCGGGATACGCAGTATTTT.

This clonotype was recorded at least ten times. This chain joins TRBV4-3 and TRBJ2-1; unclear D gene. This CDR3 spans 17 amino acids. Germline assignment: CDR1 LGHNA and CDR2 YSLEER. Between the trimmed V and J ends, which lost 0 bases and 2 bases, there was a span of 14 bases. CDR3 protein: CASSQDFPARAYNEQFF. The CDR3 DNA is TGCGCCAGCAGCCAAGATTTTCCAGCCCGGGCCTACAATGAGCAGTTCTTC.

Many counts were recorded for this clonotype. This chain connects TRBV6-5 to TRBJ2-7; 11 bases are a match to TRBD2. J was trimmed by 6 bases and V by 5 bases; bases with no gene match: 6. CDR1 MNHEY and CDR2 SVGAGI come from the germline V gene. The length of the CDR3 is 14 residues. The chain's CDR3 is CASSALAGVSEQYV. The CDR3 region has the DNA TGTGCCAGCAGTGCACTAGCGGGAGTCTCCGAGCAGTACGTC.

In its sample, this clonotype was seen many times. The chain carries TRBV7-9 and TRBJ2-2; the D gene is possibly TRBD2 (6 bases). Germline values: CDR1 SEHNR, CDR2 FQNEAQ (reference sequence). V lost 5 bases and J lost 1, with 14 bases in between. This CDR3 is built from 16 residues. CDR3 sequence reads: CASSPGEALNTGELFF. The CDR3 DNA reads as TGTGCCAGCAGCCCCGGGGAGGCGTTGAACACCGGGGAGCTGTTTTTT.

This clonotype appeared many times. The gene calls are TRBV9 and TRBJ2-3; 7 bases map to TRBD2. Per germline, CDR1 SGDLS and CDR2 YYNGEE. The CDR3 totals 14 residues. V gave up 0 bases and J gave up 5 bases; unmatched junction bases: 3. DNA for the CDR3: TGTGCCAGCAGCGTAGCGGGAGGATTAGATACGCAGTATTTT. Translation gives CASSVAGGLDTQYF.

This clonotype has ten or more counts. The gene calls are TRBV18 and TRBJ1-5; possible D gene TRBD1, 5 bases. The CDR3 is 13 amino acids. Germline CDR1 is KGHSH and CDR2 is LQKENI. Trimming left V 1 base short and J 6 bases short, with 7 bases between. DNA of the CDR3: TGTGCCAGCTCACCACAGGGGAGTCAGCCCCAGCATTTT. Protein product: CASSPQGSQPQHF.

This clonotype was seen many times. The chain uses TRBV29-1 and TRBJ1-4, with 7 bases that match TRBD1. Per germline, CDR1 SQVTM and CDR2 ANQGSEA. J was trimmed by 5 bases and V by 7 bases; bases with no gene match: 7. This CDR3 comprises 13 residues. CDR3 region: CSAGTAFNEKLFF. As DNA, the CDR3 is TGCAGCGCTGGGACAGCCTTCAATGAAAAACTGTTTTTT.

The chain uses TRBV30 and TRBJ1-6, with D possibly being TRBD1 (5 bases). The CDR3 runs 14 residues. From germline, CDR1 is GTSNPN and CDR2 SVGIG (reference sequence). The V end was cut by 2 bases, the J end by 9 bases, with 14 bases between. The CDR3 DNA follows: TGTGCCTGGAGTTCGAAGACAGCCCCTTCACCCCTCCACTTT. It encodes CAWSSKTAPSPLHF.

The CDR3 sequence is CASSFDGTSGRTEAFF. In DNA form, the CDR3 reads TGTGCCAGCAGCTTTGACGGGACATCCGGGCGTACTGAAGCTTTCTTT. The chain links TRBV7-2 to TRBJ1-1; maybe TRBD1 (6 bases). Germline values: CDR1 SGHTA, CDR2 FQGNSA. The CDR3 has 16 residues. V lost 3 bases and J 5 bases, leaving 19 bases between the germline ends.

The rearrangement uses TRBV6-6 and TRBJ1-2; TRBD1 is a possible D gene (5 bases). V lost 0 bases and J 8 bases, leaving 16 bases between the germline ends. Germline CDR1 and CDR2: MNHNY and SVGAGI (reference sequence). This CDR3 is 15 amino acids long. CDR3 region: CASSYSFMEGEGYTF. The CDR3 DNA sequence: TGTGCCAGCAGTTACTCGTTCATGGAAGGGGAAGGCTACACCTTC.